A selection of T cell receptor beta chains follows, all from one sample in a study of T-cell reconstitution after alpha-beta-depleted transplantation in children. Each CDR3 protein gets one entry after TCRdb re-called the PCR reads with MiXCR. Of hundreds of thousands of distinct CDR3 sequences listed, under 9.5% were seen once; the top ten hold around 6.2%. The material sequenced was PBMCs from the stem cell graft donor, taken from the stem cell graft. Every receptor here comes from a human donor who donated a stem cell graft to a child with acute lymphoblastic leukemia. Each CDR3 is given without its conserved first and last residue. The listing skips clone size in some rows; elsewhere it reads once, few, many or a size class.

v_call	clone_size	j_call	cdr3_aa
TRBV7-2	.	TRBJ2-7	ASTDNGNEQY
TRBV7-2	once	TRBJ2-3	ASSPVGGGPTDTQY
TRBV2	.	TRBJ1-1	ASRLGMNTEAF
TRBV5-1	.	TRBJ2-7	ASSPWTGSSYEQY
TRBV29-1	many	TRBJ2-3	SVGGDSRDTQY
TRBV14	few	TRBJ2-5	ASSQVFAGQSETQY
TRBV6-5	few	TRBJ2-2	ASSFGFTGELF
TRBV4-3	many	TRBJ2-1	ASSPSWVSEQF
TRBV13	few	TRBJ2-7	ASSPTGVNEQY
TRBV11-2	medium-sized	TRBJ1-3	ASSLNIRGVSGNTIY